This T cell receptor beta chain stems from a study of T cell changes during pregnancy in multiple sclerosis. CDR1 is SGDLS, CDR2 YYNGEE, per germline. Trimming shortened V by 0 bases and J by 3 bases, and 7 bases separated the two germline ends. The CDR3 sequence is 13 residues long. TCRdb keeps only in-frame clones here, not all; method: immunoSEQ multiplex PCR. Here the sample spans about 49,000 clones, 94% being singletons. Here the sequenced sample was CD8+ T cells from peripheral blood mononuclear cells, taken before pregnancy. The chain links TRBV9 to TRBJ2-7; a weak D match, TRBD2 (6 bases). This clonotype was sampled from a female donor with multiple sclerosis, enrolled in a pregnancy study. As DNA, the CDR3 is TGTGCCAGCAGCGTAGACGGGGGCTACGAGCAGTACTTC. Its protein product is CASSVDGGYEQYF.